This is a list of T cell receptor beta chains from one sample in a study of blood T cell repertoires in COVID-19. The table came from immunoSEQ multiplex PCR; TCRdb's copy has only in-frame clones and leaves some out. The sample includes some 110,000 clones, approximately 80% of them seen just once. The sample consisted of peripheral blood. These TCRs come from a woman aged 55 to 70 with acute or convalescent COVID-19. Each CDR3 is given with its conserved first and last residue.

j_gene | v_gene | CDR3aa
TRBJ1-1 | TRBV28 | CASSQTGLTEAFF
TRBJ2-1 | TRBV23-1 | CASSLCRADEQFF
TRBJ2-3 | TRBV14 | CASSPWTSGGNTDTQYF
TRBJ2-4 | TRBV23-1 | CASSQERPTSERNIQYF
TRBJ2-1 | TRBV6-5 | CASLGRGVSYNEQFF
TRBJ2-7 | TRBV20-1 | CSASSLAGPYEQYF
TRBJ1-4 | TRBV28 | CASSLDRGREKLFF
TRBJ2-1 | TRBV15 | CATSSPSYGRGISYNEQFF
TRBJ1-1 | TRBV19 | CASSILGAEAFF
TRBJ1-2 | TRBV6-6 | CASSRQTGEVNYGYTF
TRBJ1-1 | TRBV7-2 | CASSISLRYEAFF
TRBJ2-7 | TRBV19 | CASSIIWTGPYEQYF
TRBJ2-7 | TRBV10-1 | CASSDRGTSGGASPGEQYF
TRBJ2-7 | TRBV7-9 | CASRGGTASYEQYF
TRBJ2-2 | TRBV30 | CAWRGRRSTGELFF
TRBJ2-7 | TRBV5-4 | CASSAGTSGGALSEQYF
TRBJ2-1 | TRBV5-1 | CASRPDTLAGAGNEQFF
TRBJ2-1 | TRBV7-8 | CASSLAVGQQGNEQFF
TRBJ2-3 | TRBV5-8 | CASTRGTSGSLSDTQYF
TRBJ1-2 | TRBV2 | CASSGSGYGYTF
TRBJ2-1 | TRBV3-1/TRBV3-2 | CASSQVQPDNEQFF
TRBJ2-3 | TRBV25-1 | CASQNSTDTQYF
TRBJ1-1 | TRBV6-5 | CASTLITEAFF
TRBJ2-2 | TRBV7-6 | CASSLAARDTGELFF
TRBJ2-5 | TRBV29-1 | CSVELATGTQYF
TRBJ2-5 | TRBV28 | CASSFAGETQYF
TRBJ1-1 | TRBV7-7 | CASSPDSYTEAFF
TRBJ2-7 | TRBV6-5 | CASSDRLAGAYEQYF
TRBJ2-3 | TRBV2 | CASSGQGGTDTQYF
TRBJ2-3 | TRBV9 | CASSGIAGGPGTDTQYF
TRBJ2-5 | TRBV5-1 | CASSLGQGREQETQYF
TRBJ2-1 | TRBV13 | CASSFGPGIYNEQFF
TRBJ1-6 | TRBV7-9 | CASSLDSMPLHF
TRBJ2-7 | TRBV11-2 | CASSLHAPGEQYF
TRBJ1-4 | TRBV2 | CASRGQANEKLFF
TRBJ1-1 | TRBV7-9 | CASSPLGDTEAFF
TRBJ1-1 | TRBV29-1 | CSVLQGWPEAFF
TRBJ2-2 | TRBV5-1 | CASSLGQGAVGELFF
TRBJ1-1 | TRBV20-1 | CSAVTGPEAFF
TRBJ2-1 | TRBV9 | CASSVSGSSYNEQFF
TRBJ1-4 | TRBV5-1 | CASSFASEAEKLFF
TRBJ2-2 | TRBV7-6 | CASSSQQGWTGELFF